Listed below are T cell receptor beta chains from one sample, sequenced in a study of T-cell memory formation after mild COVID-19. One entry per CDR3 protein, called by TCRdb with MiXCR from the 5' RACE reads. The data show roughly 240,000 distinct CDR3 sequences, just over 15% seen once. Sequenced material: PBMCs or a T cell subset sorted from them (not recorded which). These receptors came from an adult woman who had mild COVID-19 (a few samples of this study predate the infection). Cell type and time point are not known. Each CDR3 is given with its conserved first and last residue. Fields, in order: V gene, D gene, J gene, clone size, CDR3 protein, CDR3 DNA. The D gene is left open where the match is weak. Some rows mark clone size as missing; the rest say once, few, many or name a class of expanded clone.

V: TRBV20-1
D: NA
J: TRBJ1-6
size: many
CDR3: CSANPSRGARGSPLHF
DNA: TGCAGTGCTAACCCCTCTCGAGGGGCGAGGGGATCACCCCTCCACTTT

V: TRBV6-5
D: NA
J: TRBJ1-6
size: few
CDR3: CASSPRTAPNSPLHF
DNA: TGTGCCAGCAGTCCCCGGACAGCGCCGAATTCACCCCTCCACTTT

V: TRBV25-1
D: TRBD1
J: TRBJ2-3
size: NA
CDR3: CASTPDRGQADTQYF
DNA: TGTGCCAGCACCCCGGACAGGGGGCAAGCTGATACGCAGTATTTT

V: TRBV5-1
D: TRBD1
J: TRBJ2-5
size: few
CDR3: CASSFSGTGRETQYF
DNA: TGCGCCAGCAGCTTCTCCGGGACAGGGCGAGAGACCCAGTACTTC

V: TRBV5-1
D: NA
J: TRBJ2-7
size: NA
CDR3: CASSEGRYEQYF
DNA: TGCGCCAGCAGCGAGGGACGGTACGAGCAGTACTTC

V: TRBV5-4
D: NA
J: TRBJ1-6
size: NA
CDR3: CASSLYYGTFNSPLHF
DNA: TGTGCCAGCAGCTTGTACTATGGCACGTTCAATTCACCCCTCCACTTT

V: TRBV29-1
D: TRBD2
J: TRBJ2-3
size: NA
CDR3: CSVGGGRDTQYF
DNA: TGCAGCGTAGGTGGCGGGAGGGATACGCAGTATTTT

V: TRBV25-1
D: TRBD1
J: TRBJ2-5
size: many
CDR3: CASSAYQGALKETQYF
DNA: TGTGCCAGCAGTGCCTACCAGGGGGCACTCAAAGAGACCCAGTACTTC

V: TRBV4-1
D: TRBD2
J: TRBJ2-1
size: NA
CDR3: CASRPLAGSYNEQFF
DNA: TGCGCCAGCAGACCGCTAGCGGGATCCTACAATGAGCAGTTCTTC

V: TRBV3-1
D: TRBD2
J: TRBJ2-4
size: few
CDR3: CASSGTSGGKNIQYF
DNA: TGTGCCAGCAGCGGGACTAGCGGGGGAAAAAACATTCAGTACTTC

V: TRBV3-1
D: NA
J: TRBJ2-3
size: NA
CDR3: CASSQDVRGRSTDTQYF
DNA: TGTGCCAGCAGCCAAGATGTGCGGGGTCGTAGCACAGATACGCAGTATTTT

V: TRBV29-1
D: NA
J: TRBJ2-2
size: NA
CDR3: CSVVDGFAGELFF
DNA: TGCAGCGTTGTTGACGGGTTCGCCGGGGAGCTGTTTTTT

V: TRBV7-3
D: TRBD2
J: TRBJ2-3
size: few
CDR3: CASSLNPSGGSTDTQYF
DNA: TGTGCCAGCAGCTTAAACCCTAGCGGGGGTAGCACAGATACGCAGTATTTT

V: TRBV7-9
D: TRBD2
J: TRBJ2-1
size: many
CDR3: CATSLAGLYNEQFF
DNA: TGTGCCACTTCTCTAGCGGGATTGTACAATGAGCAGTTCTTC

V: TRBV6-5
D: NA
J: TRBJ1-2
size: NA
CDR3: CASSYDRLNYTF
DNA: TGTGCCAGCAGTTATGACCGATTAAACTACACCTTC

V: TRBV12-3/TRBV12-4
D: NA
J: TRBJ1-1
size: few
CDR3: CASSFYDRRTTEAFF
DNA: TGTGCCAGCAGTTTCTATGACCGGCGTACCACTGAAGCTTTCTTT

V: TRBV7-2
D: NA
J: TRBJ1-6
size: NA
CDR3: CASSNSGGAYNSPLHF
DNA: TGTGCCAGCAGCAATAGTGGGGGAGCCTATAATTCACCCCTCCACTTT

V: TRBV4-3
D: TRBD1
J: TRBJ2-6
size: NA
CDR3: CASSLQFGTAGANVLTF
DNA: TGCGCCAGCAGCCTCCAATTTGGGACAGCCGGGGCCAACGTCCTGACTTTC

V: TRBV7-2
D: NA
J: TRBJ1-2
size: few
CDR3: CASSPRGGRANYGYTF
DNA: TGTGCCAGCAGCCCAAGAGGGGGGCGAGCTAACTATGGCTACACCTTC

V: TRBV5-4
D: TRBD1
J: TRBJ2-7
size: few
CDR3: CASSPQGGQGAYEQYF
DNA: TGTGCCAGCAGCCCCCAGGGAGGACAGGGCGCCTACGAGCAGTACTTC

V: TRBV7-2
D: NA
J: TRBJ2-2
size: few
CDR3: CASSTGESGELFF
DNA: TGTGCCAGCAGTACGGGCGAGTCCGGGGAGCTGTTTTTT

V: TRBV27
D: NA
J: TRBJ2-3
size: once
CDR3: CASSLFSKIAGTSTDTQYF
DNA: TGTGCCAGCAGTTTATTTTCTAAGATAGCAGGGACTAGCACAGATACGCAGTATTTT

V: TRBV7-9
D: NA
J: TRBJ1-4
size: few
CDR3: CASSSRTVLYGDEKLFF
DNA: TGTGCCAGCAGCTCCCGGACAGTTTTATACGGGGATGAAAAACTGTTTTTT

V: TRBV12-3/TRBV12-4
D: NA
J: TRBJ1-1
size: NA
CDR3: CAISLAVETEAFF
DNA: TGTGCCATCAGTTTAGCGGTGGAGACTGAAGCTTTCTTT

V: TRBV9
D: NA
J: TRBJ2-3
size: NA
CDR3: CASSVERSTDTQYF
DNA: TGTGCCAGCAGCGTAGAGCGGAGCACAGATACGCAGTATTTT

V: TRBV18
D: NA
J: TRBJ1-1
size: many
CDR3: CASSPATANTEAFF
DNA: TGTGCCAGCTCACCCGCGACAGCGAACACTGAAGCTTTCTTT

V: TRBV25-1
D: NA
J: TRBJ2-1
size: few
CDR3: CASSESGRGNEQFF
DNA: TGTGCCAGCAGTGAAAGTGGCCGGGGCAATGAGCAGTTCTTC

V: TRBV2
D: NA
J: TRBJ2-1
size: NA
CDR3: CASSESLGSYNEQFF
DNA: TGTGCCAGCAGTGAATCATTAGGCTCCTACAATGAGCAGTTCTTC

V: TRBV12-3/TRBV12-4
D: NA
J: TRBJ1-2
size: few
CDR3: CASSSSLYGYTF
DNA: TGTGCCAGCAGTTCGAGCCTCTACGGCTACACCTTC

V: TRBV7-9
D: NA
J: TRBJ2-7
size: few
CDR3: CASSLSTSGNEQYF
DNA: TGTGCCAGCAGCTTATCAACTTCGGGCAACGAGCAGTACTTC

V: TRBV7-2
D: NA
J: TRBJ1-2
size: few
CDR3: CASSLALNYGYTF
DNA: TGTGCCAGCAGCTTAGCGTTAAACTATGGCTACACCTTC

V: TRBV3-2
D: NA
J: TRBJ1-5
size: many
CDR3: CASSQVVRGNQPQHF
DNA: TGTGCCAGCAGCCAAGTTGTAAGGGGTAATCAGCCCCAGCATTTT

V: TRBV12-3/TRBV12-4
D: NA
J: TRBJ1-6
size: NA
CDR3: CASSQTRRSPLHF
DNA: TGTGCCAGCAGTCAGACCCGCCGGTCACCCCTCCACTTT

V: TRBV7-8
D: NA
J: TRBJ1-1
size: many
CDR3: CASSRQENTEAFF
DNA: TGTGCCAGCAGCCGACAGGAAAATACTGAAGCTTTCTTT

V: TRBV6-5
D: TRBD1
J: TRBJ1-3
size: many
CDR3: CASSTRRDSFISGNTIYF
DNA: TGTGCCAGCAGTACCCGGCGGGACAGCTTTATATCTGGAAACACCATATATTTT

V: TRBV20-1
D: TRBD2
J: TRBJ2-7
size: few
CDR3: CSARDYKRGEDYEQYF
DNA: TGCAGTGCTAGAGATTATAAGCGGGGGGAAGACTACGAGCAGTACTTC

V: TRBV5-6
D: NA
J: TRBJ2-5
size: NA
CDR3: CASSLTSSETQYF
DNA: TGTGCCAGCAGCTTGACAAGTAGTGAGACCCAGTACTTC

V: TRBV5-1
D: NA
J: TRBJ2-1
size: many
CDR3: CASSLLAAGISYNEQFF
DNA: TGCGCCAGCAGCTTGTTGGCCGCAGGGATTTCCTACAATGAGCAGTTCTTC

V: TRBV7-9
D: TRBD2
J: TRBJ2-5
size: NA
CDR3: CASSLESGGPETQYF
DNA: TGTGCCAGCAGCTTAGAATCGGGGGGGCCAGAGACCCAGTACTTC

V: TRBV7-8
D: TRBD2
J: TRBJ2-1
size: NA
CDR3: CASSPRTSVLNEQFF
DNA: TGTGCCAGCAGCCCTCGGACTAGCGTACTCAATGAGCAGTTCTTC

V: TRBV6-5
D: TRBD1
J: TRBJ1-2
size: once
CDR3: CASSYGWTGGYYGYTF
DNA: TGTGCCAGCAGTTACGGATGGACAGGCGGATACTATGGCTACACCTTC

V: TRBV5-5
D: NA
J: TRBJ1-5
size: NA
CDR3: CASSLILSSSQPQHF
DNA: TGTGCCAGCAGCTTGATTTTGAGTTCGTCCCAGCCCCAGCATTTT

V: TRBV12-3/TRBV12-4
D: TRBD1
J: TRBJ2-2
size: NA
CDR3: CASSSGGSKTGELFF
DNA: TGTGCCAGCAGTTCAGGGGGCTCGAAAACCGGGGAGCTGTTTTTT

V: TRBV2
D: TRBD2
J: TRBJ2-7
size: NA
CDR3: CASTDLAGGYYEQYF
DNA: TGTGCCAGCACAGATCTAGCGGGGGGATACTACGAGCAGTACTTC

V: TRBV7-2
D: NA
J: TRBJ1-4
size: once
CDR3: CASSPRTVEKLFF
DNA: TGTGCCAGCAGCCCCCGGACGGTTGAGAAACTGTTTTTT